This T cell receptor beta chain derives from a study of regulatory T cells in long-lasting Graves disease. The study, taken as a whole, reports: Favored usage of TRBV28, TRBJ1-2 and TRBJ2-5 was recorded in persistent disease.

Time point reported: newly diagnosed GD, antithyroid drugs for less than 3 months. PBMC RNA served as the TCR library source. Germline V CDR1 and CDR2: KGHSH, LQKENI. The CDR3 totals 13 residues. The V gene lost 6 bases and the J gene lost 5 bases, with 11 bases spanning the gap. This clonotype was counted many times. No antigen is known for it. Construction of the TCR beta libraries employed iRepertoire HTBI primers in conjunction with Arm-PCR of CDR3 regions. TCRdb recomputed calls from the multiplex PCR reads with MiXCR, one row per CDR3 protein. The sample yields roughly 350,000 distinct CDR3 sequences, 15% to 20% seen once. The same sample was also studied in work on T cells in Graves' hyperthyroidism and ophthalmopathy.

The chain uses TRBV18 and TRBJ2-1; D call uncertain. The TCR originated in a woman younger than 35 with Graves disease. The input for sequencing was peripheral blood mononuclear cells (PBMCs), taken at new diagnosis, from a patient treated with antithyroid drugs. The CDR3 is CASSGQADNEQFF. In DNA, the CDR3 is TGTGCCAGCTCGGGCCAGGCTGACAATGAGCAGTTCTTC.